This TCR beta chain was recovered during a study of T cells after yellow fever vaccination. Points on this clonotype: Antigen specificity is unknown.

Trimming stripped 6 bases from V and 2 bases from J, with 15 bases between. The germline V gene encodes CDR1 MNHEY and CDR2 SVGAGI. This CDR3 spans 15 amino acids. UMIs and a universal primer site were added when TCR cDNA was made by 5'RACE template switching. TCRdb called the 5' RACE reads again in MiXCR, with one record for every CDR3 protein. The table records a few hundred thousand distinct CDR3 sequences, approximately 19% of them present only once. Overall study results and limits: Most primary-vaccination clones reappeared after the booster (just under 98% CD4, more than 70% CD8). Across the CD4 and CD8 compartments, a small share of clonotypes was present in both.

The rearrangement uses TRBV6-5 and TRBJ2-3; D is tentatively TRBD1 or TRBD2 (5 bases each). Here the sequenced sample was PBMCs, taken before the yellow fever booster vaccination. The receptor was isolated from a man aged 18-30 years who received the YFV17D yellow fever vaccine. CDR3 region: CASSYRDRDTDTQYF. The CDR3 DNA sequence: TGTGCCAGCAGCTACCGGGACCGAGACACAGATACGCAGTATTTT.